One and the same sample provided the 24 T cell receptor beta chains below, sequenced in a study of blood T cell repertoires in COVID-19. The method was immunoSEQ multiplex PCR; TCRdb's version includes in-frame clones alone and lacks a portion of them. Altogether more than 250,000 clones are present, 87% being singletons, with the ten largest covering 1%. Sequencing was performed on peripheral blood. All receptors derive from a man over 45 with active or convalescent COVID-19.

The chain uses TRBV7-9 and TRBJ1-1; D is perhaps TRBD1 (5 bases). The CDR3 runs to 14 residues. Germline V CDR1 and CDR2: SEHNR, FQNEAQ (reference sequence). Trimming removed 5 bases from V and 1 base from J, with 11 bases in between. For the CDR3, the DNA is TGTGCCAGCAGCCTGCGGGGGGAGAACACTGAAGCTTTCTTT. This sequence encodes CASSLRGENTEAFF.

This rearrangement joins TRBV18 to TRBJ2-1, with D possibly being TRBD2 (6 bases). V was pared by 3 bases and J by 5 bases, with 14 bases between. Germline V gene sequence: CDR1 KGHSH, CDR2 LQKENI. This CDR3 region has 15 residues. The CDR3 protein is CASSPPSSVNNEQFF. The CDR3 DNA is TGTGCCAGCTCACCTCCGTCTAGCGTTAACAATGAGCAGTTCTTC.

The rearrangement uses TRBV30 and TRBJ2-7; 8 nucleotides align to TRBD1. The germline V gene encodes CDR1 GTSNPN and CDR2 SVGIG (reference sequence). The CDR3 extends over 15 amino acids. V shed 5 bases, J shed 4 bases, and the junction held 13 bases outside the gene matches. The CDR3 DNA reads TGTGCCTGGCCTCAAGCCCAGGGGGCTGAGTACGAGCAGTACTTC. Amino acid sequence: CAWPQAQGAEYEQYF. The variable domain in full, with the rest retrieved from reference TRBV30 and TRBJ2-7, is SQTIHQWPATLVQPVGSPLSLECTVEGTSNPNLYWYRQAAGRGLQLLFYSVGIGQISSEVPQNLSASRPQDRQFILSSKKLLLSDSGFYLCAWPQAQGAEYEQYFGPGTRLTVT.

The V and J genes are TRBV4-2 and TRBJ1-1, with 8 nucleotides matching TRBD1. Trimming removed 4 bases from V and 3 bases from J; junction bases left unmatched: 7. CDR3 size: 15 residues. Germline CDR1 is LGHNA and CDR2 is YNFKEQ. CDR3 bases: TGTGCCAGCAGCCCCGGACAGGGCGGGGACACTGAAGCTTTCTTT. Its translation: CASSPGQGGDTEAFF.

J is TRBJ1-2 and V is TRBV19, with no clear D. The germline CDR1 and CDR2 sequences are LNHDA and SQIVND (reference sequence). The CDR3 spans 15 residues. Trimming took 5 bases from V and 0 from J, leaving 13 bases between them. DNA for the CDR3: TGTGCCAGTAGTTCCCGGGTGGGAGCTAACTATGGCTACACCTTC. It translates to CASSSRVGANYGYTF.

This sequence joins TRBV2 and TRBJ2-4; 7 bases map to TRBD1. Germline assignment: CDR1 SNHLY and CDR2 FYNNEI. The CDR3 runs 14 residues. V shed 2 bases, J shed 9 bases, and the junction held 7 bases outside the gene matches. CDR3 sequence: CASSERTGQRIQYF. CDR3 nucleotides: TGTGCCAGCAGTGAAAGGACAGGACAGCGCATTCAGTACTTC.

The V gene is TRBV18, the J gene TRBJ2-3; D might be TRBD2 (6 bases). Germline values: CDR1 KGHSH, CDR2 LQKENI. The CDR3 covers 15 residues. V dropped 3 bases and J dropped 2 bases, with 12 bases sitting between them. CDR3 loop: CASSPSAGFTDTQYF. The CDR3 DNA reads TGTGCCAGCTCACCCTCGGCGGGGTTCACAGATACGCAGTATTTT. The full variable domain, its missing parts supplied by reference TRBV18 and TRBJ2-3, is NAGVMQNPRHLVRRRGQEARLRCSPMKGHSHVYWYRQLPEEGLKFMVYLQKENIIDESGMPKERFSAEFPKEGPSILRIQQVVRGDSAAYFCASSPSAGFTDTQYFGPGTRLTVL.

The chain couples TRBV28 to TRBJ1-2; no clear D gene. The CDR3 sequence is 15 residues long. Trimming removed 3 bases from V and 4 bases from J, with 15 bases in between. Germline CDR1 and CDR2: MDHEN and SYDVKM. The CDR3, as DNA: TGTGCCAGCAGTTTGAGAGGCCCGTCGGTCTATGGCTACACCTTC. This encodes CASSLRGPSVYGYTF.

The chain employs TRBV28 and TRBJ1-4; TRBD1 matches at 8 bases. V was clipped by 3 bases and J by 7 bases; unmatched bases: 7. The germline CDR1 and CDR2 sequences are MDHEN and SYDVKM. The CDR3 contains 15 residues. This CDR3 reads CASSLGWQGAEKLFF. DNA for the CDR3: TGTGCCAGCAGTTTGGGATGGCAGGGGGCTGAAAAACTGTTTTTT.

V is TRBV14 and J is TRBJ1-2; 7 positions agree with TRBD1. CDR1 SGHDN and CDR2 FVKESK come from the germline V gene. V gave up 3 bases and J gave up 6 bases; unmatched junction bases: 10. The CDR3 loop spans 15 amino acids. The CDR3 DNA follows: TGTGCCAGCAGCCACCGCAGACAGGGTTTCGATGGCTACACCTTC. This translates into CASSHRRQGFDGYTF. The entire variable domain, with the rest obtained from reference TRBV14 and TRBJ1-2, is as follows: EAGVTQFPSHSVIEKGQTVTLRCDPISGHDNLYWYRRVMGKEIKFLLHFVKESKQDESGMPNNRFLAERTGGTYSTLKVQPAELEDSGVYFCASSHRRQGFDGYTFGSGTRLTVV.

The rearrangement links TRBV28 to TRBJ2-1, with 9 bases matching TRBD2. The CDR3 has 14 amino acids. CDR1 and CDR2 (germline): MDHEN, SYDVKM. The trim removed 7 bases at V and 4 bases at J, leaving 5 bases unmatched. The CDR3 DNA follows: TGTGCCAGCATCTTTAGCGGGGGTTACAATGAGCAGTTCTTC. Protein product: CASIFSGGYNEQFF.

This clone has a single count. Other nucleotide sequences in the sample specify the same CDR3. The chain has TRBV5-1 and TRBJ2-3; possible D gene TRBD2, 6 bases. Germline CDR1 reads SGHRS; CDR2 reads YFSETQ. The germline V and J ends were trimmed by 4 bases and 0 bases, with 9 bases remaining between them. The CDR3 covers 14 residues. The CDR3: CASSLGLSTDTQYF. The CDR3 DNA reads TGCGCCAGCAGCCTCGGACTAAGCACAGATACGCAGTATTTT.

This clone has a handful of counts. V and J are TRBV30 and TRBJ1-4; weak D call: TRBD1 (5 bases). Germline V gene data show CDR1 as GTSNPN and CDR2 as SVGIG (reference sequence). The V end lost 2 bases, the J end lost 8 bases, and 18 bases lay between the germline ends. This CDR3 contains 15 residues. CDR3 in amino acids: CAWSKSGAGLEKLFF. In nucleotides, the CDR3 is TGTGCCTGGAGTAAGAGTGGGGCAGGATTGGAAAAACTGTTTTTT. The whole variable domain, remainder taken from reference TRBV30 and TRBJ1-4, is SQTIHQWPATLVQPVGSPLSLECTVEGTSNPNLYWYRQAAGRGLQLLFYSVGIGQISSEVPQNLSASRPQDRQFILSSKKLLLSDSGFYLCAWSKSGAGLEKLFFGSGTQLSVL.

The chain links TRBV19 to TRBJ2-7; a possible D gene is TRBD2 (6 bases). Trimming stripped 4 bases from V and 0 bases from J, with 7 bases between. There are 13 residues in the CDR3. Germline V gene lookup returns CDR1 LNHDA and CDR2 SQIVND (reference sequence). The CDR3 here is CASSRDFSYEQYF. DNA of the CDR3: TGTGCCAGTAGTAGGGACTTCTCCTACGAGCAGTACTTC.

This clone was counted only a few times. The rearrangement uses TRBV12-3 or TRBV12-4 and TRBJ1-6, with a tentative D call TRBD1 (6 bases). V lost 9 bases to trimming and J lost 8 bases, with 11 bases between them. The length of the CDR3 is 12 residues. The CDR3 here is CASTEGDSPLHF. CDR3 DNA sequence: TGTGCCAGTACCGAGGGGGATTCACCCCTCCACTTT.

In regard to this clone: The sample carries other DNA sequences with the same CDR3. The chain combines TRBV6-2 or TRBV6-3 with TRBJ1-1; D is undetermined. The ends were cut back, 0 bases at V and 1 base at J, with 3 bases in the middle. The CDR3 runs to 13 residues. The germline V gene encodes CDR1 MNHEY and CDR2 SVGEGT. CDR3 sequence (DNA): TGTGCCAGCAGTTACTCGAGGAACACTGAAGCTTTCTTT. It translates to CASSYSRNTEAFF.

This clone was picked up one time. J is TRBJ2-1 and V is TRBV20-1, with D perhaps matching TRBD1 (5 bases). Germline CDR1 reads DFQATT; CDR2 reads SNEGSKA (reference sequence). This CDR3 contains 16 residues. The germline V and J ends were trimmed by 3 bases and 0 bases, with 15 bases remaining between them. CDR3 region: CSASGAALNSYNEQFF. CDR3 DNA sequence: TGCAGTGCTAGTGGGGCAGCCCTAAACTCCTACAATGAGCAGTTCTTC.

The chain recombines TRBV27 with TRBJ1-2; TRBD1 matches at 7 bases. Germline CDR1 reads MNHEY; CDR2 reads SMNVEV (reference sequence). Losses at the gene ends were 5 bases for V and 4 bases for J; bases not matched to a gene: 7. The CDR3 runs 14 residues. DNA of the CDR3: TGTGCCAGCAGTCCGTTGGACAGGACCTATGGCTACACCTTC. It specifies CASSPLDRTYGYTF.

The CDR3 protein is CASSLGQGREQFF. CDR3 in DNA: TGTGCCAGCAGCTTAGGACAGGGCCGTGAGCAGTTCTTC. The rearrangement uses TRBV7-2 and TRBJ2-1; 7 bases match TRBD1. Germline values: CDR1 SGHTA, CDR2 FQGNSA. This CDR3 has 13 residues. Trimming cost V 1 base and J 9 bases; bases outside gene matches: 3.

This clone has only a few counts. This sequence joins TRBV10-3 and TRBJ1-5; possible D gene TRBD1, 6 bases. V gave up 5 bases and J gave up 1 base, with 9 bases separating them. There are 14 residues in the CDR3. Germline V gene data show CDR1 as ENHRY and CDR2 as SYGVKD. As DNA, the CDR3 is TGTGCCATCAGTCTAGGGGGAAGCAATCAGCCCCAGCATTTT. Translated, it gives CAISLGGSNQPQHF.

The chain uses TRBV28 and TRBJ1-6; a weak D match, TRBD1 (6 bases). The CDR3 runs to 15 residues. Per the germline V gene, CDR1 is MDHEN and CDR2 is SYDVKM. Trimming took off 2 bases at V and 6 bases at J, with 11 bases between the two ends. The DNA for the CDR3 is TGTGCCAGCAGTTTAGATAGACAGGCTAATTCACCCCTCCACTTT. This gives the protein CASSLDRQANSPLHF.

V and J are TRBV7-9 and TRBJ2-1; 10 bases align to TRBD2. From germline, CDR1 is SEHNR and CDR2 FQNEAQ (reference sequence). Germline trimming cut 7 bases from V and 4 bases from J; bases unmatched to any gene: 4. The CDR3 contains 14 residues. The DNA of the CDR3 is TGTGCCAGCACCCTAGCGGGGGAGTACAATGAGCAGTTCTTC. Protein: CASTLAGEYNEQFF.

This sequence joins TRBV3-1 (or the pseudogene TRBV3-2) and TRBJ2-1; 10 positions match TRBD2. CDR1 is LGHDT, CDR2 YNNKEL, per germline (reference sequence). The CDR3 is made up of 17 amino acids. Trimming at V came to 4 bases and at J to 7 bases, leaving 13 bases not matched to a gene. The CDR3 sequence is CASSRVTGTSVGNEQFF. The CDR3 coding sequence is TGTGCCAGCAGCCGGGTGACCGGGACTAGCGTTGGGAATGAGCAGTTCTTC.

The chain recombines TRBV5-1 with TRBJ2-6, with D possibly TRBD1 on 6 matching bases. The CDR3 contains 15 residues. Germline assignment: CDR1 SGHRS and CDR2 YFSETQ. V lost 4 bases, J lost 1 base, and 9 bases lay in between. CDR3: CASSPGDSGANVLTF. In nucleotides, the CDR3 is TGCGCCAGCAGCCCAGGGGATTCTGGGGCCAACGTCCTGACTTTC.